The 14 T cell receptor beta chains below all came from one sample that was sequenced in a study of T cell repertoires in cytomegalovirus infection. No antigen has been identified for these receptors. Using its own MiXCR run on the reads, TCRdb lists one record per CDR3 protein. This repertoire shows roughly 700,000 distinct CDR3 sequences, 33% found once; its top ten account for roughly 18%. Here the sequenced sample was cultured PBMCs, taken from culture after CMV antigen stimulation. The receptor source for this set is a human donor in good health (CMV status not recorded). Some clones in this sample may be carry-over from other donors' samples.

This clonotype came up a few times. The chain carries TRBV7-2 and TRBJ1-2; D is unresolved. Germline CDR1 is SGHTA and CDR2 is FQGNSA. V lost 5 bases to trimming and J lost 13 bases, with 14 bases between them. The CDR3 consists of 11 residues. This CDR3 reads CASSPDSMVTF. CDR3 in DNA: TGTGCCAGCAGCCCGGATTCTATGGTCACCTTC.

This clonotype was seen once. This rearrangement joins TRBV6-1 to TRBJ2-1, with a possible D match to TRBD2 (6 bases). The germline V and J ends were trimmed by 6 bases and 9 bases, with 12 bases remaining between them. Germline loops: CDR1 MNHNS, CDR2 SASEGT. The CDR3 runs to 12 residues. The CDR3 DNA is TGTGCCAGCAGCCGCGGGGTGGGTGAGCAGTTCTTC. Its translation is CASSRGVGEQFF.

This clonotype was counted a few times. The rearrangement links TRBV7-2 to TRBJ1-5; 8 nucleotides match TRBD1. From germline, CDR1 is SGHTA and CDR2 FQGNSA. J lost 5 bases, V lost 6 bases, and 6 bases had no gene match. This CDR3 comprises 14 residues. This chain's CDR3 is CASSLQGDHQPQHF. CDR3 DNA: TGTGCCAGCAGTTTACAGGGGGACCATCAGCCCCAGCATTTT.

A few counts support this clonotype. For the CDR3, the DNA is TGTGCCAGCAGTTTAGAGGGAGGACAGGGATCCTACGAGCAGTACTTC. Amino acid sequence: CASSLEGGQGSYEQYF. This chain links TRBV12-3 or TRBV12-4 with TRBJ2-7; the match to TRBD1 covers 8 bases. There are 16 residues in the CDR3. The V segment lost 1 base and the J segment 1 base; nucleotides outside the gene matches: 6.

This clonotype was seen at least ten times. The genes are TRBV7-2 and TRBJ2-7; possible D gene TRBD1, 5 bases. This CDR3 has 14 residues. Trimming cost V 4 bases and J 5 bases, with 15 bases left between them. Per germline, CDR1 SGHTA and CDR2 FQGNSA. The CDR3 spells CASSSGQGLDEQYF. In DNA, the CDR3 is TGTGCCAGCAGCTCCGGACAAGGTTTAGACGAGCAGTACTTC.

This clonotype was counted between two and nine times. The J gene is TRBJ2-3, the V gene TRBV10-3; D is unresolved. V lost 7 bases to trimming and J lost 4 bases, with 9 bases between them. The CDR3 has 12 residues. Germline CDR1 and CDR2: ENHRY and SYGVKD. The CDR3 DNA is TGTGCCATCAACTCGCAACCAGATACGCAGTATTTT. This codes for CAINSQPDTQYF.

V gene TRBV7-8 combines with J gene TRBJ1-2; the D is unclear. Trimming removed 3 bases from V and 4 bases from J, with 21 bases in between. The germline CDR1 and CDR2 sequences are SGHVS and FQNEAQ. This CDR3 is built from 17 residues. This CDR3 reads CASSLVTRSNRFYGYTF. In DNA form, the CDR3 reads TGTGCCAGCAGCTTGGTCACCCGATCCAACCGATTCTATGGCTACACCTTC.

The DNA for the CDR3 is TGTGCCAGCAGCAACAGGGGGACCACTGAAGCTTTCTTT. Residues: CASSNRGTTEAFF. J is TRBJ1-1 and V is TRBV7-1, with 8 nucleotides matching TRBD1. TRBV7-1 is given ORF status, its function remaining uncertain. The CDR3 spans 13 residues. The V segment lost 5 bases and the J segment 4 bases; nucleotides outside the gene matches: 3.

V is TRBV7-9 and J is TRBJ2-5; D is ambiguous. Trimming shortened V by 7 bases and J by 1 base, and 13 bases separated the two germline ends. CDR3 size: 14 residues. Germline V lookup: CDR1 SEHNR, CDR2 FQNEAQ (reference sequence). The CDR3, as DNA: TGTGCCAGCAACTCACCGCGGACCCAAGAGACCCAGTACTTC. Its protein is CASNSPRTQETQYF.

This clonotype was counted ten times or more. The CDR3 DNA sequence: TGTGCCAGCAGCCCCCGACAGGTTTCCTACGAGCAGTACTTC. Its translation: CASSPRQVSYEQYF. V is TRBV7-2 and J is TRBJ2-7; possibly TRBD1 for D (6 bases). V was cut by 5 bases and J by 1 base, with 12 bases left in between. This CDR3 is built from 14 residues. The germline CDR1 and CDR2 sequences are SGHTA and FQGNSA.

This clonotype occurred many times. The rearrangement links TRBV7-8 to TRBJ2-1; D may be TRBD2 (5 bases). This CDR3 region has 16 residues. Germline V lookup: CDR1 SGHVS, CDR2 FQNEAQ. The V end was cut by 5 bases, the J end by 2 bases, with 16 bases between. The CDR3 DNA reads as TGTGCCAGCAGCAAACGACTCGAGCGGACCTACAATGAGCAGTTCTTC. Protein sequence: CASSKRLERTYNEQFF.

V is TRBV18 and J is TRBJ2-5; D call uncertain. The CDR3 runs 15 residues. V shed 2 bases and J shed 2 bases, with 12 bases lying between them. Germline CDR1 reads KGHSH; CDR2 reads LQKENI. The CDR3 sequence is CASSPRQDPQETQYF. The CDR3 bases are TGTGCCAGCTCACCAAGGCAGGACCCTCAAGAGACCCAGTACTTC.

This clonotype was detected ten times or more. This chain uses TRBV7-9 with TRBJ1-5, with 7 bases lining up with TRBD1. Germline V gives CDR1 SEHNR, CDR2 FQNEAQ (reference sequence). The CDR3 is 14 residues long. Trimming took 5 bases from V and 2 from J; bases not matched to a gene: 3. CDR3 sequence reads: CASSQGDGNQPQHF. The CDR3 coding sequence is TGTGCCAGCAGCCAGGGGGACGGCAATCAGCCCCAGCATTTT.

In this sample, this clonotype turned up a few times. This chain connects TRBV7-2 to TRBJ2-1, with 9 bases matching TRBD1. V shed 1 base and J 2 bases; nucleotides not matched to a gene: 6. Germline CDR1 and CDR2: SGHTA and FQGNSA. CDR3 length: 17 amino acids. This CDR3 is CASSLVQGAPTYNEQFF. The CDR3 region has the DNA TGTGCCAGCAGCTTAGTACAGGGGGCCCCTACCTACAATGAGCAGTTCTTC. Variable domain in full (rest from reference TRBV7-2 and TRBJ2-1): GAGVSQSPSNKVTEKGKDVELRCDPISGHTALYWYRQSLGQGLEFLIYFQGNSAPDKSGLPSDRFSAERTGGSVSTLTIQRTQQEDSAVYLCASSLVQGAPTYNEQFFGPGTRLTVL.